A selection of T cell receptor beta chains follows, all from one sample in a study of beta chain features in type 1 diabetes. Clones were read by immunoSEQ multiplex PCR, and TCRdb kept only the in-frame ones, dropping some. The sample includes approximately 110,000 clones, roughly 40% of them seen just once. Material for sequencing was stem cell memory CD4+ T cells from blood. Receptor source: a young woman in good health. Both conserved end residues are part of each CDR3. Each record gives: D gene, clone size, J gene, V gene, CDR3 DNA, CDR3 protein. A D gene is named only where the DNA matches it firmly. Clone size, where shown, is once, few, many, or a class for clones that have expanded.

D gene: TRBD1
clone size: -
J gene: TRBJ1-2
V gene: TRBV28
CDR3 DNA: TGTGCCAGCAGTTTTCTGCCAGGGGGCGCTAAAGGCTACACCTTC
CDR3 protein: CASSFLPGGAKGYTF

D gene: TRBD1
clone size: few
J gene: TRBJ1-1
V gene: TRBV28
CDR3 DNA: TGTGCCAGCATCCCCGGGACAGTGCCCAACACTGAAGCTTTCTTT
CDR3 protein: CASIPGTVPNTEAFF

D gene: -
clone size: -
J gene: TRBJ2-7
V gene: TRBV28
CDR3 DNA: TGTGCCAGCAGTTCTGCAGGTCTGTCCTACGAGCAGTACTTC
CDR3 protein: CASSSAGLSYEQYF

D gene: -
clone size: -
J gene: TRBJ2-2
V gene: TRBV18
CDR3 DNA: TGTGCCAGCTCACCACAGACAGGAGGCACCGGGGAGCTGTTTTTT
CDR3 protein: CASSPQTGGTGELFF

D gene: -
clone size: few
J gene: TRBJ2-1
V gene: TRBV29-1
CDR3 DNA: TGCAGCGTTCAGCGATACAATGAGCAGTTCTTC
CDR3 protein: CSVQRYNEQFF

D gene: -
clone size: -
J gene: TRBJ2-7
V gene: TRBV19
CDR3 DNA: TGTGCCAGTAGTCCCCGCCGGGACATTAGGATGCGAGGGCAGTACTTC
CDR3 protein: CASSPRRDIRMRGQYF

D gene: TRBD1
clone size: few
J gene: TRBJ2-5
V gene: TRBV11-2
CDR3 DNA: TGTGCCAGCAGAACCAACAGGGGGTTCTTAGAGACCCAGTACTTC
CDR3 protein: CASRTNRGFLETQYF

D gene: TRBD2
clone size: few
J gene: TRBJ2-7
V gene: TRBV10-3
CDR3 DNA: TGTGCCATCAGTGAGTCCGGGACTAGCGGAGGCTACGAGCAGTACTTC
CDR3 protein: CAISESGTSGGYEQYF

D gene: -
clone size: few
J gene: TRBJ2-5
V gene: TRBV5-6
CDR3 DNA: TGTGCCAGCAGCTTGGTGGGGCGGCCCCAAGAGACCCAGTACTTC
CDR3 protein: CASSLVGRPQETQYF

D gene: TRBD2
clone size: few
J gene: TRBJ2-1
V gene: TRBV7-2
CDR3 DNA: TGTGCCAGCACCTGGACTAGCTCCTACAATGAGCAGTTCTTC
CDR3 protein: CASTWTSSYNEQFF

D gene: -
clone size: -
J gene: TRBJ1-5
V gene: TRBV23-1
CDR3 DNA: TGCGCCAGCAGTCTACTACTTCAGGGTCTCAATCAGCCCCAGCATTTT
CDR3 protein: CASSLLLQGLNQPQHF

D gene: TRBD1
clone size: -
J gene: TRBJ2-5
V gene: TRBV5-1
CDR3 DNA: TGCGCCAGCAGCTTACAGGGGCTCGGGGAGACCCAGTACTTC
CDR3 protein: CASSLQGLGETQYF

D gene: -
clone size: few
J gene: TRBJ2-7
V gene: TRBV18
CDR3 DNA: TGTGCCAGCTCACCAGGCCAGGGTGTTAATTACGAGCAGTACTTC
CDR3 protein: CASSPGQGVNYEQYF

D gene: -
clone size: -
J gene: TRBJ1-1
V gene: TRBV18
CDR3 DNA: TGTGCCAGCTCACCTCGGGGGGCTGGTTTGAACACTGAAGCTTTCTTT
CDR3 protein: CASSPRGAGLNTEAFF

D gene: -
clone size: -
J gene: TRBJ1-5
V gene: TRBV28
CDR3 DNA: TGTGCCAGCAAGTCGGGGAACAATCAGCCCCAGCATTTT
CDR3 protein: CASKSGNNQPQHF

D gene: -
clone size: -
J gene: TRBJ2-7
V gene: TRBV19
CDR3 DNA: TGTGCCAGTAGTATACGAACGGGATACGACGAGCAGTACTTC
CDR3 protein: CASSIRTGYDEQYF

D gene: TRBD2
clone size: -
J gene: TRBJ2-1
V gene: TRBV4-2
CDR3 DNA: TGTGCCAGCAGCCAGAAAGGACTAGCGGGAGCCCATGAGCAGTTCTTC
CDR3 protein: CASSQKGLAGAHEQFF

D gene: TRBD1
clone size: -
J gene: TRBJ1-1
V gene: TRBV6-6
CDR3 DNA: TGTGCCAGCACCCACAGGGGGCCTGAAGCTTTCTTT
CDR3 protein: CASTHRGPEAFF

D gene: -
clone size: few
J gene: TRBJ1-5
V gene: TRBV30
CDR3 DNA: TGTGCCTGGAGTTCGGGGGGCGCCGGTCAGCCCCAGCATTTT
CDR3 protein: CAWSSGGAGQPQHF

D gene: TRBD1
clone size: -
J gene: TRBJ2-6
V gene: TRBV19
CDR3 DNA: TGTGCCAGTAGGTCGGGACAGGGAACCTCTGGGGCCAACGTCCTGACTTTC
CDR3 protein: CASRSGQGTSGANVLTF

D gene: TRBD1
clone size: -
J gene: TRBJ1-4
V gene: TRBV5-1
CDR3 DNA: TGCGCCAGCAGCTGGACAGGCGTGAATGAAAAACTGTTTTTT
CDR3 protein: CASSWTGVNEKLFF

D gene: TRBD2
clone size: -
J gene: TRBJ2-3
V gene: TRBV5-1
CDR3 DNA: TGCGCCAGCAGCCGTCAGACTAGCGGGGGCTACAAGGATACGCAGTATTTT
CDR3 protein: CASSRQTSGGYKDTQYF

D gene: TRBD1
clone size: -
J gene: TRBJ2-4
V gene: TRBV19
CDR3 DNA: TGTGCCAGTAGTCGACAGGACAGGGGTGAGGCCAAAAACATTCAGTACTTC
CDR3 protein: CASSRQDRGEAKNIQYF

D gene: -
clone size: few
J gene: TRBJ1-5
V gene: TRBV10-3
CDR3 DNA: TGTGCCATCAGTGGTGGGCCAGGCAATCAGCCCCAGCATTTT
CDR3 protein: CAISGGPGNQPQHF

D gene: -
clone size: -
J gene: TRBJ2-5
V gene: TRBV29-1
CDR3 DNA: TGCAGCGGGGCATCGTACCAAGAGACCCAGTACTTC
CDR3 protein: CSGASYQETQYF

D gene: -
clone size: -
J gene: TRBJ1-1
V gene: TRBV5-1
CDR3 DNA: TGCGCCAGCAGCCCCGGACGAAGGTTGCGGGACACTGAAGCTTTCTTT
CDR3 protein: CASSPGRRLRDTEAFF

D gene: TRBD1
clone size: few
J gene: TRBJ1-1
V gene: TRBV28
CDR3 DNA: TGTGCCAGCAGCTCCCAGGGGGCGGTTGAAGCTTTCTTT
CDR3 protein: CASSSQGAVEAFF

D gene: TRBD1
clone size: -
J gene: TRBJ1-1
V gene: TRBV7-3
CDR3 DNA: TGTGCCAGCAGCTCTAATACAGGGGGGGTGACTGAAGCTTTCTTT
CDR3 protein: CASSSNTGGVTEAFF

D gene: -
clone size: few
J gene: TRBJ1-4
V gene: TRBV18
CDR3 DNA: TGTGCCAGCTCACCACCTCCAGGAACTTTAACTAATGAAAAACTGTTTTTT
CDR3 protein: CASSPPPGTLTNEKLFF

D gene: -
clone size: -
J gene: TRBJ2-7
V gene: TRBV6-5
CDR3 DNA: TGTGCCAGCAGTTACTGGGCAGGGGCGAAAGGGGACGAGCAGTACTTC
CDR3 protein: CASSYWAGAKGDEQYF

D gene: TRBD2
clone size: few
J gene: TRBJ2-7
V gene: TRBV7-2
CDR3 DNA: TGTGCCAGCAGCTTGGACCGACTAGCGGGGGTATACGAGCAGTACTTC
CDR3 protein: CASSLDRLAGVYEQYF

D gene: TRBD1
clone size: -
J gene: TRBJ1-2
V gene: TRBV18
CDR3 DNA: TGTGCCAGCTCACCCCGGACAGGGGACTATGGCTACACCTTC
CDR3 protein: CASSPRTGDYGYTF